The rows below give T cell receptor beta chains drawn from one sample of a study of cytomegalovirus exposure and HLA in healthy donors. Clones were read by immunoSEQ multiplex PCR, and TCRdb kept only the in-frame ones, dropping some. Of more than 90,000 clones listed, more than 70% are singletons. Sequencing input: PBMCs. The receptors come from a man aged 30 to 39 in good health and CMV-seronegative. Each CDR3 is given with its conserved first and last residue. The D gene is left open where the match is weak. The size entry is marked missing in some rows and otherwise reads once, few, many or a size class.

size: NA
D: TRBD1
J: TRBJ1-5
V: TRBV7-8
DNA: TGTGCCAGCAGCATCGGGACAGGAGAAAATCAGCCCCAGCATTTT
CDR3: CASSIGTGENQPQHF

size: NA
D: NA
J: TRBJ1-1
V: TRBV7-9
DNA: TGTGCCAGCAGTCCCTGGTCTCGACAGAACACTGAAGCTTTCTTT
CDR3: CASSPWSRQNTEAFF

size: NA
D: TRBD2
J: TRBJ2-5
V: TRBV5-1
DNA: TGCGCCAGCAGGCGCCGGGGGGGAAGTATTGTCGAGACCCAGTACTTC
CDR3: CASRRRGGSIVETQYF

size: NA
D: TRBD2
J: TRBJ2-5
V: TRBV6-5
DNA: TGTGCCAGCAGTCCTAGCGGGGGGGCCGGTGAGACCCAGTACTTC
CDR3: CASSPSGGAGETQYF

size: few
D: NA
J: TRBJ1-6
V: TRBV4-2
DNA: TGTGCCAGCAGCCAATGGGTGGGAGGCTCACCCCTCCACTTT
CDR3: CASSQWVGGSPLHF

size: NA
D: TRBD1
J: TRBJ1-4
V: TRBV5-1
DNA: TGCGCCAGCAGCTTTGGACAGGGCGCCACTAATGAAAAACTGTTTTTT
CDR3: CASSFGQGATNEKLFF

size: NA
D: NA
J: TRBJ2-2
V: TRBV30
DNA: TGTGCCTGGATGTCGATACGGACCGGGGAGCTGTTTTTT
CDR3: CAWMSIRTGELFF

size: NA
D: TRBD1
J: TRBJ2-4
V: TRBV11-2
DNA: TGTGCCAGCAGCTTATCGGACAGGGGAAACATTCAGTACTTC
CDR3: CASSLSDRGNIQYF

size: NA
D: TRBD1
J: TRBJ2-1
V: TRBV5-4
DNA: TGTGCCAGCAGCTTGCCTCGGACAGGGCTATACAATGAGCAGTTCTTC
CDR3: CASSLPRTGLYNEQFF

size: NA
D: NA
J: TRBJ1-5
V: TRBV2
DNA: TGTGCCAGCAGTGCGGGGAGCAATCAGCCCCAGCATTTT
CDR3: CASSAGSNQPQHF

size: once
D: NA
J: TRBJ2-7
V: TRBV5-1
DNA: TGCGCCAGCAGCCCCCCCCGAGCGGACTCCTACGAGCAGTACTTC
CDR3: CASSPPRADSYEQYF

size: NA
D: TRBD1
J: TRBJ2-5
V: TRBV9
DNA: TGTGCCAGCAGCGCAGTCAGACAGGGTTCAGCGACCCAGTACTTC
CDR3: CASSAVRQGSATQYF

size: NA
D: NA
J: TRBJ2-7
V: TRBV2
DNA: TGTGCCAGCAGTGCCCAGGGAGGACGCGAGCAGTACTTC
CDR3: CASSAQGGREQYF

size: NA
D: TRBD1
J: TRBJ1-5
V: TRBV10-3
DNA: TGTGCCATCAGTGAAGGGGGCCATAGCAATCAGCCCCAGCATTTT
CDR3: CAISEGGHSNQPQHF

size: once
D: NA
J: TRBJ2-7
V: TRBV5-4
DNA: TGTGCCAGCACACAAGGCGGGCATGGGCGAACTAAATTCCTCGAGCAGTACTTC
CDR3: CASTQGGHGRTKFLEQYF

size: NA
D: TRBD2
J: TRBJ2-7
V: TRBV14
DNA: TGTGCCAGCCGGGCGGGAGGTTACGAGCAGTACTTC
CDR3: CASRAGGYEQYF

size: NA
D: NA
J: TRBJ2-7
V: TRBV7-9
DNA: TGTGCCAGCAGCCGAGATGCCTACGAGCAGTACTTC
CDR3: CASSRDAYEQYF

size: NA
D: TRBD2
J: TRBJ2-3
V: TRBV7-8
DNA: TGTGCCAGCAGCTCTCTAGCGGGGGGAGGAACAGATACGCAGTATTTT
CDR3: CASSSLAGGGTDTQYF

size: NA
D: NA
J: TRBJ2-3
V: TRBV4-2
DNA: TGTGCCAGCAGCCTTGCTCGAGCGGTAGAAACCACAGATACGCAGTATTTT
CDR3: CASSLARAVETTDTQYF

size: NA
D: TRBD1
J: TRBJ1-2
V: TRBV4-2
DNA: TGTGCCAGCAGCCCGTTGACAGGGGACGGTGGCTACACCTTC
CDR3: CASSPLTGDGGYTF

size: NA
D: TRBD1
J: TRBJ1-4
V: TRBV19
DNA: TGTGCCAGTAAATCACCACACAGGGGCAATGAAAAACTGTTTTTT
CDR3: CASKSPHRGNEKLFF

size: few
D: NA
J: TRBJ1-4
V: TRBV4-1
DNA: TGCGCCAGCAGCGCCCCGGGTTCAACTAATGAAAAACTGTTTTTT
CDR3: CASSAPGSTNEKLFF

size: few
D: TRBD1
J: TRBJ2-1
V: TRBV4-2
DNA: TGTGCCAGCAGCCAGACAGGGCCATACAATGAGCAGTTCTTC
CDR3: CASSQTGPYNEQFF

size: NA
D: TRBD1
J: TRBJ1-2
V: TRBV19
DNA: TGTGCCAGTAGTATATCAAGGGGACAGACCTATGGCTACACCTTC
CDR3: CASSISRGQTYGYTF

size: NA
D: TRBD2
J: TRBJ2-7
V: TRBV6-5
DNA: TGTGCCAGCAGTATGAGCGGGAACGGCTACGAGCAGTACTTC
CDR3: CASSMSGNGYEQYF

size: NA
D: NA
J: TRBJ2-7
V: TRBV5-6
DNA: TGTGCCAGCAGCTTGGCCCGGTTATCTTACGAGCAGTACTTC
CDR3: CASSLARLSYEQYF

size: NA
D: TRBD1
J: TRBJ2-5
V: TRBV6-1
DNA: TGTGCCAGCAGATTGGCAGGGGGAGAGACCCAGTACTTC
CDR3: CASRLAGGETQYF

size: NA
D: NA
J: TRBJ2-3
V: TRBV6-6
DNA: TGTGCCAGCAGTTCACTAGGGCAGAGGGCAGATACGCAGTATTTT
CDR3: CASSSLGQRADTQYF

size: NA
D: NA
J: TRBJ1-5
V: TRBV27
DNA: TGTGCCAGCAGTCCACTATCGGGGGGAAATCAGCCCCAGCATTTT
CDR3: CASSPLSGGNQPQHF

size: NA
D: NA
J: TRBJ2-3
V: TRBV7-3
DNA: TGTGCCAGCAGCCCAACCATTAATCTAGACACAGATACGCAGTATTTT
CDR3: CASSPTINLDTDTQYF

size: NA
D: TRBD2
J: TRBJ2-2
V: TRBV4-1
DNA: TGCGCCAGCAGCCAATTCTCGGGACTAGCGGACACCGGGGAGCTGTTTTTT
CDR3: CASSQFSGLADTGELFF

size: NA
D: NA
J: TRBJ2-7
V: TRBV5-1
DNA: TGCGCCAGCAGCTTTACAATGGCCTACGAGCAGTACTTC
CDR3: CASSFTMAYEQYF

size: NA
D: NA
J: TRBJ2-5
V: TRBV30
DNA: TGTGCCGGATACGACAAGAAAGAGACCCAGTACTTC
CDR3: CAGYDKKETQYF

size: few
D: NA
J: TRBJ2-5
V: TRBV19
DNA: TGTGCCAGTAGTATTCGCGGCAGGGGAGCGCAAGAGACCCAGTACTTC
CDR3: CASSIRGRGAQETQYF

size: NA
D: TRBD1
J: TRBJ1-5
V: TRBV28
DNA: TGTGCCAGCAGTATCGACAGGGGTGGAAGCAATCAGCCCCAGCATTTT
CDR3: CASSIDRGGSNQPQHF

size: NA
D: TRBD1
J: TRBJ1-6
V: TRBV10-3
DNA: TGTGCCATCAGTGAAGGGGACAGTTATTCACCCCTCCACTTT
CDR3: CAISEGDSYSPLHF

size: NA
D: NA
J: TRBJ2-2
V: TRBV27
DNA: TGTGCCAGCAGTTTATCGTCTAACCATGGCGGGGAGCTGTTTTTT
CDR3: CASSLSSNHGGELFF

size: NA
D: TRBD2
J: TRBJ2-5
V: TRBV5-1
DNA: TGCGCCAGCAGCTTTCTACTAGCGGGGGATAACCAAGAGACCCAGTACTTC
CDR3: CASSFLLAGDNQETQYF

size: NA
D: TRBD2
J: TRBJ2-3
V: TRBV11-2
DNA: TGTGCCAGCAGCCAGTTGGGAGCGGGAGGGCTAGATACGCAGTATTTT
CDR3: CASSQLGAGGLDTQYF

size: NA
D: TRBD2
J: TRBJ2-5
V: TRBV2
DNA: TGTGCCAGCAGTGAAGGCGGGGGGGTGATTGAGACCCAGTACTTC
CDR3: CASSEGGGVIETQYF

size: many
D: NA
J: TRBJ1-5
V: TRBV28
DNA: TGTGCCAGCACCCTGGACAGCCTCAATCAGCCCCAGCATTTT
CDR3: CASTLDSLNQPQHF

size: NA
D: NA
J: TRBJ2-7
V: TRBV7-9
DNA: TGTGCCAGCAGCCTTTACGAGCAGTACTTC
CDR3: CASSLYEQYF

size: NA
D: TRBD2
J: TRBJ2-2
V: TRBV4-2
DNA: TGTGCCAGCAGCGTAGGGACTAGCGGTCTTACCGGGGAGCTGTTTTTT
CDR3: CASSVGTSGLTGELFF

size: NA
D: TRBD2
J: TRBJ2-5
V: TRBV9
DNA: TGTGCCAGCAGCGTAGGCCGGGGGGGCGGGGAGACCCAGTACTTC
CDR3: CASSVGRGGGETQYF

size: once
D: NA
J: TRBJ1-6
V: TRBV6-5
DNA: TGTGCCAGCAGTTACTTCGACACCTCGGGAGGTTCACCCCTCCACTTT
CDR3: CASSYFDTSGGSPLHF

size: NA
D: TRBD2
J: TRBJ2-7
V: TRBV5-6
DNA: TGTGCCAGCAGCCCGCGGACTAGCGGGAGGGCCGGGGAGCAGTACTTC
CDR3: CASSPRTSGRAGEQYF

size: NA
D: NA
J: TRBJ2-3
V: TRBV7-2
DNA: TGTGCCAGCAGCCGACTGATACTCCCAGATACGCAGTATTTT
CDR3: CASSRLILPDTQYF

size: NA
D: TRBD2
J: TRBJ2-1
V: TRBV4-1
DNA: TGCGCCAGCAGCCAAACGACTAGCGGGGGGCACAATGAGCAGTTCTTC
CDR3: CASSQTTSGGHNEQFF

size: NA
D: NA
J: TRBJ2-3
V: TRBV29-1
DNA: TGCAGCGTTCTCCTAATTGCCCCTGTGAACACAGATACGCAGTATTTT
CDR3: CSVLLIAPVNTDTQYF

size: NA
D: NA
J: TRBJ2-7
V: TRBV2
DNA: TGTGCCAGCAGAGATGCAGGGGCCGGTACCTACGAGCAGTACTTC
CDR3: CASRDAGAGTYEQYF

size: NA
D: TRBD1
J: TRBJ2-4
V: TRBV28
DNA: TGTGCCAGCAGTTTAAGGGGGCCCAAAAACATTCAGTACTTC
CDR3: CASSLRGPKNIQYF

size: NA
D: TRBD2
J: TRBJ2-1
V: TRBV6-6
DNA: TGTGCCAGCAGGCAACTAGCGAACTCCTACAATGAGCAGTTCTTC
CDR3: CASRQLANSYNEQFF

size: NA
D: TRBD1
J: TRBJ2-7
V: TRBV28
DNA: TGTGCCAGCAGTCCGCCGGGACAGGTTGGATTGGAGCAGTACTTC
CDR3: CASSPPGQVGLEQYF

size: NA
D: NA
J: TRBJ2-5
V: TRBV5-4
DNA: TGTGCCAGCAGCTTGGAAACGCAGCTAGAGCGGGAGACCCAGTACTTC
CDR3: CASSLETQLERETQYF

size: few
D: TRBD1
J: TRBJ1-1
V: TRBV7-8
DNA: TGTGCCAGCAGCTCGCTCGGACAGGACCAAGCTTTCTTT
CDR3: CASSSLGQDQAFF

size: NA
D: TRBD1
J: TRBJ1-2
V: TRBV4-1
DNA: TGCGCCAGCAGCCACCTAGACTCGACAGGGAGAATTGTTAGGGGGAACTATGGCTACACCTTC
CDR3: CASSHLDSTGRIVRGNYGYTF

size: NA
D: TRBD1
J: TRBJ1-6
V: TRBV27
DNA: TGTGCCAGCAGTTTATCGTCCCAGGGGGGTTCACCCCTCCACTTT
CDR3: CASSLSSQGGSPLHF

size: NA
D: TRBD1
J: TRBJ2-2
V: TRBV28
DNA: TGTGCCAGCAGCACGGGGGACAGGACCGGGGAGCTGTTTTTT
CDR3: CASSTGDRTGELFF